These 21 T cell receptor beta chains came from one sample sequenced in a study of cytomegalovirus exposure and HLA in healthy donors. PCR used 60 Vbeta primers and 13 Jbeta primers. TCRdb's table, derived via immunoSEQ multiplex PCR, lists solely in-frame clones and lacks some. This table has roughly 120,000 clones, 77% appearing once. The sequencing sample was made of PBMCs. The receptors derive from a man aged 50 or older in good health and CMV-seropositive.

The chain is built from TRBV5-1 and TRBJ2-5; 14 bases align to TRBD2. This CDR3 is 17 amino acids long. V lost 5 bases, J lost 4 bases, and 10 bases stayed unmatched. Germline CDR1 SGHRS, CDR2 YFSETQ. The CDR3: CASSSRLAGGSGETQYF. CDR3 DNA: TGCGCCAGCAGTTCCCGACTAGCGGGAGGGTCAGGAGAGACCCAGTACTTC.

The genes are TRBV18 and TRBJ1-1; 7 nucleotides line up with TRBD1. The CDR3 runs 15 residues. CDR1 is KGHSH, CDR2 LQKENI, per germline. J was trimmed by 4 bases and V by 4 bases; bases with no gene match: 9. In DNA, the CDR3 is TGTGCCAGCTCACAAGCAGGCCAGGGGGTCACTGAAGCTTTCTTT. It translates to CASSQAGQGVTEAFF.

V is TRBV19 and J is TRBJ2-4; D is perhaps TRBD2 (6 bases). CDR3 length equals 13 residues. The germline V gene encodes CDR1 LNHDA and CDR2 SQIVND (reference sequence). Deletions cut 3 bases from V and 6 bases from J, with 9 bases between. In nucleotides, the CDR3 is TGTGCCAGTAGTATTCAGGAGGGAAACATTCAGTACTTC. As protein: CASSIQEGNIQYF.

This chain links TRBV5-1 with TRBJ2-3; TRBD2 agrees at 13 bases. Trimming removed 4 bases from V and 3 bases from J; junction bases left unmatched: 5. This CDR3 is built from 16 residues. Germline CDR1 is SGHRS and CDR2 is YFSETQ. CDR3: CASSGTSGGATDTQYF. The CDR3 DNA is TGCGCCAGCAGCGGCACTAGCGGGGGGGCTACAGATACGCAGTATTTT.

CDR3 sequence reads: CASSAATGASSYEQYF. CDR3 DNA: TGTGCCAGTAGTGCGGCGACAGGTGCCAGCTCCTACGAGCAGTACTTC. The V and J genes are TRBV19 and TRBJ2-7, with D perhaps TRBD1 (6 bases). The CDR3 is 16 residues long. Looked up from germline, CDR1 is LNHDA and CDR2 is SQIVND (reference sequence). Trimming cost V 5 bases and J 0 bases, with 17 bases left between them. The full variable domain, its missing parts supplied by reference TRBV19 and TRBJ2-7, is DGGITQSPKYLFRKEGQNVTLSCEQNLNHDAMYWYRQDPGQGLRLIYYSQIVNDFQKGDIAEGYSVSREKKESFPLTVTSAQKNPTAFYLCASSAATGASSYEQYFGPGTRLTVT.

This chain uses TRBV10-3 with TRBJ2-7; TRBD1 matches at 8 bases. V trimming: 11 bases; J trimming: 5 bases; junction bases outside the gene matches: 8. CDR3 length: 12 amino acids. The germline gives CDR1 ENHRY, CDR2 SYGVKD. CDR3 amino acids: CAVTGGGHEQYF. The CDR3 nucleotides are TGTGCCGTAACAGGGGGTGGGCACGAGCAGTACTTC.

The chain is built from TRBV29-1 and TRBJ2-5; tentatively, D is TRBD2 (5 bases). Germline CDR1 reads SQVTM; CDR2 reads ANQGSEA. This CDR3 region has 12 residues. Trimming took off 4 bases at V and 3 bases at J, with 9 bases between the two ends. CDR3 bases: TGCAGCGTTGTGGAGGTCGAAGAGACCCAGTACTTC. Translating it yields CSVVEVEETQYF.

The rearrangement links TRBV5-4 to TRBJ2-1; 7 positions agree with TRBD2. This CDR3 spans 14 amino acids. CDR1 SGHNT and CDR2 YYREEE come from the germline V gene (reference sequence). The J segment lost 7 bases and the V segment lost 6 bases, leaving 10 bases of the junction unmatched. DNA of the CDR3: TGTGCCAGCACCACACGGGAGGTAGGGAATGAGCAGTTCTTC. Encoded protein: CASTTREVGNEQFF.

V is TRBV7-8 and J is TRBJ1-6; D is possibly TRBD1 (6 bases). Germline assignment: CDR1 SGHVS and CDR2 FQNEAQ. The germline V and J ends were trimmed by 6 bases and 7 bases, with 19 bases remaining between them. CDR3 length: 16 residues. CDR3 amino acids: CASRLVSQGRNSPLHF. The DNA for the CDR3 is TGTGCCAGCAGGCTCGTTTCCCAGGGGAGAAATTCACCCCTCCACTTT.

The chain recombines TRBV16 with TRBJ1-5; D is unresolved. There are 15 residues in the CDR3. Germline V CDR1 and CDR2: KGHSY, FQNENV. V lost 4 bases and J 3 bases, leaving 13 bases between the germline ends. The CDR3 region is CASSPPGRLNQPQHF. The CDR3 nucleotides are TGTGCCAGCAGCCCCCCCGGGAGACTCAATCAGCCCCAGCATTTT. The entire variable domain, with the rest obtained from reference TRBV16 and TRBJ1-5, is as follows: GEEVAQTPKHLVRGEGQKAKLYCAPIKGHSYVFWYQQVLKNEFKFLISFQNENVFDETGMPKERFSAKCLPNSPCSLEIQATKLEDSAVYFCASSPPGRLNQPQHFGDGTRLSIL.

This clone was observed a handful of times. Other DNA sequences from this sample encode an identical CDR3 as well. The CDR3 sequence: CASSLGGLAGAETQYF. The CDR3 region has the DNA TGTGCCAGCAGCTTAGGGGGACTAGCGGGAGCGGAGACCCAGTACTTC. The chain combines TRBV7-7 with TRBJ2-5; TRBD2 agrees at 14 bases. V shed 1 base and J 5 bases; nucleotides not matched to a gene: 3. The CDR3 sequence is 16 residues long. Germline V gene sequence: CDR1 SSHAT, CDR2 FNYEAQ (reference sequence).

The genes are TRBV5-1 and TRBJ2-3, with TRBD1 matching 8 bases. Germline CDR1 and CDR2: SGHRS and YFSETQ. There are 16 residues in the CDR3. V was pared by 0 bases and J by 4 bases, with 7 bases of the junction left unmatched. The CDR3 spells CASSLAAGGSADTQYF. The CDR3 region has the DNA TGCGCCAGCAGCTTGGCGGCAGGGGGCAGTGCAGATACGCAGTATTTT.

The rearrangement uses TRBV6-6 and TRBJ2-7, with 10 positions matching TRBD2. Per the germline V gene, CDR1 is MNHNY and CDR2 is SVGAGI (reference sequence). The CDR3 is 16 residues long. The J segment lost 7 bases and the V segment lost 0 bases, leaving 9 bases of the junction unmatched. The CDR3: CASSYSRLAGELEQYF. Here the CDR3 DNA reads TGTGCCAGCAGTTACTCGAGGCTAGCGGGGGAGCTTGAGCAGTACTTC.

The J gene is TRBJ1-3, the V gene TRBV6-5; D remains ambiguous. V was shortened by 6 bases and J by 2 bases, with 11 bases between the two germline ends. There are 14 residues in the CDR3. The germline V gene has CDR1 MNHEY and CDR2 SVGAGI. This CDR3 reads CASRLEGTGNTIYF. CDR3 DNA sequence: TGTGCCAGCAGATTGGAGGGTACTGGAAACACCATATATTTT.

In its sample, this clone was seen a few times. The chain combines TRBV5-5 with TRBJ1-2, with a weak D call TRBD1 (5 bases). V lost 3 bases and J lost 6, with 6 bases in between. CDR1 is SGHKS and CDR2 is YYEKEE in the germline V gene (reference sequence). The CDR3 is 11 amino acids. This chain's CDR3 is CASSSDNGYTF. CDR3 DNA sequence: TGTGCCAGCAGCTCGGACAATGGCTACACCTTC.

This chain connects TRBV2 to TRBJ2-3; 7 nucleotides align to TRBD2. After removal of 6 bases from V and 2 bases from J, the junction contained 8 bases not matched to a gene. Germline V gives CDR1 SNHLY, CDR2 FYNNEI. The CDR3 covers 15 residues. The CDR3 DNA is TGTGCCAGCAGCCTGGGGGGGGGATACACAGATACGCAGTATTTT. This gives the protein CASSLGGGYTDTQYF.

The J gene is TRBJ1-2, the V gene TRBV25-1, with D possibly being TRBD1 (6 bases). Between the trimmed V and J ends, which lost 4 bases and 8 bases, there was a span of 17 bases. CDR1 is MGHDK, CDR2 SYGVNS, per germline. The CDR3 consists of 14 residues. The CDR3 protein is CASSGMNRATGYTF. DNA of the CDR3: TGTGCCAGCAGTGGAATGAACAGGGCCACGGGCTACACCTTC.

The chain has TRBV19 and TRBJ2-2; D is possibly TRBD2 (5 bases). Trimming removed 3 bases from V and 2 bases from J, with 13 bases in between. CDR3 size: 16 residues. CDR1 and CDR2 from the germline V gene are LNHDA and SQIVND (reference sequence). The CDR3: CASSMNDGINTGELFF. The CDR3 region has the DNA TGTGCCAGTAGTATGAATGACGGGATAAACACCGGGGAGCTGTTTTTT.

This chain links TRBV10-2 with TRBJ2-7, with a tentative D call TRBD2 (6 bases). The germline V gene encodes CDR1 WSHSY and CDR2 SAAADI. V was cut by 6 bases and J by 3 bases, with 12 bases left in between. This CDR3 has 13 residues. The CDR3 DNA reads as TGCGCCAGCAGCAGGGACTCCTTCTACGAGCAGTACTTC. Protein product: CASSRDSFYEQYF.

The chain couples TRBV19 to TRBJ1-2, with TRBD1 as a possible D gene (5 bases). Germline CDR1 reads LNHDA; CDR2 reads SQIVND (reference sequence). The CDR3 totals 15 residues. The V end lost 4 bases, the J end lost 0 bases, and 12 bases lay between the germline ends. This chain's CDR3 is CASSTSWTPNYGYTF. The CDR3 DNA follows: TGTGCCAGTAGTACTTCTTGGACACCTAACTATGGCTACACCTTC.

The chain joins TRBV19 to TRBJ2-1; the match to TRBD2 covers 15 bases. The germline V gene has CDR1 LNHDA and CDR2 SQIVND (reference sequence). This CDR3 is 18 amino acids long. The ends lost 5 bases at V and 2 bases at J; junction bases unmatched: 7. The CDR3 spells CASSPGTSGRWTYNEQFF. The CDR3 nucleotides are TGTGCCAGTAGTCCAGGGACTAGCGGGAGGTGGACCTACAATGAGCAGTTCTTC.